This T cell receptor beta chain was sequenced during a study of cytomegalovirus exposure and HLA in healthy donors. Broader study findings: In vitro data verified three CMV-associated chains as specific for CMV antigens. Segments of the TCR beta V type were, in most cases, productive about 90% or about 30% of the time in an earlier analysis.

As concerns this clone: The antigen is unknown.

Use of 60 Vbeta and 13 Jbeta primers characterized the PCR. Original analysis: In a later analysis, roughly 11 million of some 80 million unique beta chains occurred in at least two donors. Sequenced by immunoSEQ multiplex PCR; TCRdb stores in-frame clones only, minus some. The V and J calls and the clone size are those of that table, but D and trimming were determined from the DNA. The repertoire consists of 120,000 to 150,000 clones, with around 80% occurring once and the leading ten covering approximately 5.1%. J lost 10 bases, V lost 5 bases, and 7 bases had no gene match. The CDR3 spans 12 residues. The V gene's germline CDR1 is SEHNR and CDR2 FQNEAQ (reference sequence). Sampled while nominally healthy, donors likely had unrecorded immune exposures.

This rearrangement joins TRBV7-9 to TRBJ1-1; TRBD1 matches 7 bases. Sequencing was performed on PBMCs. The source of this sequence is a male donor in good health and CMV-seronegative. CDR3 amino acids: CASSRDAGGAFF. The DNA for the CDR3 is TGTGCCAGCAGCAGAGATGCAGGGGGAGCTTTCTTT.